These 21 T cell receptor beta chains came from one sample sequenced in a study of T cells in localized non-small cell lung cancer. Generated by immunoSEQ multiplex PCR, the TCRdb table keeps only in-frame clones and is missing some. Seen here are about 24,000 clones, approximately 88% observed once, and the top ten hold around 5.7%. The sequences come from PBMCs, collected before any cancer treatment. The receptors shown here come from a man between 40 and 69 years old with stage II lung adenocarcinoma.

V is TRBV6-1 and J is TRBJ1-5; TRBD1 might be the D (5 bases). Germline CDR1 and CDR2: MNHNS and SASEGT. The CDR3 is 15 residues long. The germline V and J ends were trimmed by 9 bases and 0 bases, with 15 bases remaining between them. This CDR3 reads CASISGTVSNQPQHF. The CDR3 DNA reads TGTGCCAGTATTTCCGGGACGGTTAGCAATCAGCCCCAGCATTTT.

This chain connects TRBV5-1 to TRBJ2-2; D ambiguous. With 0 bases removed from V and 4 bases from J, the gap between germline ends came to 13 bases. Per the germline V gene, CDR1 is SGHRS and CDR2 is YFSETQ. The CDR3 runs 16 residues. The CDR3 DNA reads as TGCGCCAGCAGCTTGGAGGTGGCCCTCGGCACCGGGGAGCTGTTTTTT. Protein sequence: CASSLEVALGTGELFF.

The rearrangement joins TRBV4-3 to TRBJ2-3, with 7 bases aligning to TRBD2. CDR1 is LGHNA, CDR2 YSLEER, per germline. The CDR3 length is 17 residues. V dropped 0 bases and J dropped 6; count of bases not matched to a gene: 12. The CDR3 protein is CASSQDWSGPGRDTQYF. The CDR3 bases are TGCGCCAGCAGCCAAGATTGGTCCGGGCCCGGGAGGGATACGCAGTATTTT.

CDR3 loop: CAISDSIDVSYGYTF. The CDR3, as DNA: TGTGCCATCAGTGACTCCATAGACGTAAGCTATGGCTACACCTTC. The V gene is TRBV10-3, the J gene TRBJ1-2, with D unclear. The CDR3 extends over 15 amino acids. Trimming removed 3 bases at V and 4 bases at J, with 15 bases between. From germline, CDR1 is ENHRY and CDR2 SYGVKD.

The table lists this clone with a few counts. The rearrangement joins TRBV11-3 to TRBJ2-7; D gene unclear. From germline, CDR1 is SGHNT and CDR2 YENEEA. Trimming removed 1 base from V and 8 bases from J, with 12 bases in between. CDR3 length equals 13 residues. Here the CDR3 DNA reads TGTGCCAGCAGCTTAGTGGCCAACGACAAGCAGTACTTC. Translating gives CASSLVANDKQYF.

The rearrangement links TRBV21-1 to TRBJ1-1. TRBV21-1 constitutes a pseudogene. The CDR3 length is 16 residues. CDR3 bases: TGTGCCAGCAGCAAAGCAAAAAGGAAGAGGATTTCTGAAGCTTTCTTT. Protein: CASSKAKRKRISEAFF.

This chain joins TRBV6-6 and TRBJ2-3, with D perhaps assigned TRBD1 or TRBD2 (5 bases each). This CDR3 region has 16 residues. The ends were cut back, 2 bases at V and 0 bases at J, with 12 bases in the middle. CDR1 and CDR2 from the germline V gene are MNHNY and SVGAGI (reference sequence). This CDR3 reads CASSYEGLSSTDTQYF. The CDR3 DNA sequence: TGTGCCAGCAGTTACGAGGGGTTATCTAGCACAGATACGCAGTATTTT.

The chain couples TRBV4-3 to TRBJ1-1; D is uncertain. V lost 5 bases to trimming and J lost 0 bases, with 7 bases between them. The CDR3 extends over 13 amino acids. CDR1 and CDR2 from the germline V gene are LGHNA and YSLEER. This CDR3 reads CASSSVVNTEAFF. CDR3 nucleotides: TGCGCCAGCAGCTCCGTGGTGAACACTGAAGCTTTCTTT.

The rearrangement joins TRBV10-2 to TRBJ1-1, with 8 bases lining up with TRBD1. Germline lookup yields CDR1 WSHSY and CDR2 SAAADI. The CDR3 spans 13 residues. V was pared by 8 bases and J by 5 bases, with 7 bases of the junction left unmatched. CDR3 DNA sequence: TGCGCCAGCTGGGACAGGCAGGGTACTGAAGCTTTCTTT. Translated, it gives CASWDRQGTEAFF.

This clone was counted only a few times. The chain couples TRBV4-2 to TRBJ1-5; D ambiguous. V gave up 6 bases and J gave up 4 bases, with 22 bases separating them. Germline V CDR1 and CDR2: LGHNA, YNFKEQ. The CDR3 is made up of 17 amino acids. The chain's CDR3 is CASRPLRSLTSNQPQHF. DNA of the CDR3: TGTGCCAGCAGGCCCTTGAGAAGCCTGACCTCTAATCAGCCCCAGCATTTT.

The count of this clone is one. This rearrangement joins TRBV5-4 to TRBJ2-7, with D possibly matching TRBD2 (6 bases). This CDR3 has 13 residues. The ends were cut back, 5 bases at V and 7 bases at J, with 16 bases in the middle. The germline V gene encodes CDR1 SGHNT and CDR2 YYREEE (reference sequence). CDR3: CASSPQVEGEQYF. Here the CDR3 DNA reads TGTGCCAGCAGTCCGCAAGTGGAGGGAGAGCAGTACTTC.

V and J are TRBV7-6 and TRBJ2-1; 11 bases match TRBD2. Germline CDR1 is SGHVS and CDR2 is FNYEAQ. CDR3 length equals 17 residues. The ends lost 5 bases at V and 4 bases at J; junction bases unmatched: 10. CDR3 in DNA: TGTGCCAGCAGCCAAATGACTAGCGGGGACGCTTACAATGAGCAGTTCTTC. The encoded protein is CASSQMTSGDAYNEQFF.

This clone was found a few times. The genes are TRBV28 and TRBJ1-5; possibly TRBD1 for D (5 bases). This CDR3 contains 15 residues. Trimming shortened V by 2 bases and J by 2 bases, and 10 bases separated the two germline ends. CDR1 is MDHEN and CDR2 is SYDVKM in the germline V gene. The CDR3 sequence: CASSLGHPGNQPQHF. DNA for the CDR3: TGTGCCAGCAGTTTAGGACACCCGGGCAATCAGCCCCAGCATTTT. Supplemented by reference TRBV28 and TRBJ1-5, the full variable domain reads DVKVTQSSRYLVKRTGEKVFLECVQDMDHENMFWYRQDPGLGLRLIYFSYDVKMKEKGDIPEGYSVSREKKERFSLILESASTNQTSMYLCASSLGHPGNQPQHFGDGTRLSIL.

In the case of this clone: At one end, the junction sequence differs from germline, possibly due to a read error. The rearrangement uses TRBV30 and TRBJ1-2, with unresolved D. The CDR3 has 11 residues. Germline lookup yields CDR1 GTSNPN and CDR2 SVGIG (reference sequence). The CDR3 coding sequence is TGTGCCCGGAGTGGGGTCGGTGGCTACACCTTC. It encodes CARSGVGGYTF.

The V and J genes are TRBV15 and TRBJ2-7; 7 positions match TRBD1. The junction had 7 bases not matched to a gene; V was cut back by 4 bases and J by 4 bases. This CDR3 has 14 amino acids. Per germline, CDR1 LNHNV and CDR2 YYDKDF (reference sequence). The CDR3 sequence is CATSIDRAGYEQYF. The DNA of the CDR3 is TGTGCCACCAGCATCGACAGGGCAGGGTACGAGCAGTACTTC.

This chain links TRBV18 with TRBJ2-3; weak D call: TRBD1 (6 bases). V was cut by 0 bases and J by 3 bases, with 10 bases left in between. This CDR3 has 15 residues. Germline V gene data show CDR1 as KGHSH and CDR2 as LQKENI. This CDR3 is CASSPPNRATDTQYF. CDR3 nucleotides: TGTGCCAGCTCACCACCGAACAGGGCAACAGATACGCAGTATTTT.

The chain is built from TRBV7-9 and TRBJ2-2; 12 nucleotides line up with TRBD2. The CDR3 is 15 amino acids. Per germline, CDR1 SEHNR and CDR2 FQNEAQ (reference sequence). With 6 bases clipped from V and 5 bases from J, the junction kept 4 bases outside the gene matches. CDR3 in amino acids: CASRGTSGSTGELFF. CDR3 DNA: TGTGCCAGCAGAGGGACTAGCGGGTCGACCGGGGAGCTGTTTTTT.

This clone was detected only once. V gene TRBV7-6 combines with J gene TRBJ2-2; 11 nucleotides line up with TRBD2. This CDR3 region has 14 residues. Germline CDR1 SGHVS, CDR2 FNYEAQ. Unmatched junction bases numbered 5, after V lost 6 bases and J lost 8 bases. The CDR3 loop reads CASSTSGRGGELFF. The DNA for the CDR3 is TGTGCCAGCAGTACTAGCGGGAGAGGAGGGGAGCTGTTTTTT.

The chain is built from TRBV4-3 and TRBJ2-7; TRBD1 agrees at 8 bases. This CDR3 spans 16 amino acids. With V trimmed by 1 base and J by 3 bases, 8 bases remained unmatched. The germline CDR1 and CDR2 sequences are LGHNA and YSLEER. Written as DNA, the CDR3 is TGCGCCAGCAGCCAAGTATATCGGGACAGGAGCTACGAGCAGTACTTC. Encoded protein: CASSQVYRDRSYEQYF.

The rearrangement links TRBV29-1 to TRBJ2-7; D remains ambiguous. CDR3 size: 11 residues. Trimming left V 7 bases short and J 0 bases short, with 7 bases between. CDR1 is SQVTM and CDR2 is ANQGSEA in the germline V gene. CDR3 residues: CSGTSSYEQYF. The CDR3 DNA follows: TGCAGCGGGACGAGCTCCTACGAGCAGTACTTC.

The rearrangement links TRBV19 to TRBJ2-7; TRBD2 is a possible D gene (6 bases). V was pared by 6 bases and J by 4 bases, with 16 bases between. Germline values: CDR1 LNHDA, CDR2 SQIVND (reference sequence). The CDR3 has 14 residues. Here the CDR3 DNA reads TGTGCCAGTAGCCGTATAGGGGACTTGTACGAGCAGTACTTC. Translated: CASSRIGDLYEQYF.